These 26 T cell receptor beta chains originate from one sample sequenced in a study of CD8 T cells in Susac syndrome. The RNA, about 0.45 to 1 ug, was put through reverse transcription using random hexamers. TCRdb independently ran MiXCR on the immunoSEQ multiplex PCR reads; one entry per CDR3 protein. This table has about 300,000 distinct CDR3 sequences, approximately 85% appearing once. The sample taken for sequencing was CD8+ T cells from PBMCs. These receptors were taken from a human donor with multiple sclerosis.

This chain uses TRBV20-1 with TRBJ2-7, with 7 bases lining up with TRBD2. The CDR3 length is 13 residues. Germline lookup yields CDR1 DFQATT and CDR2 SNEGSKA (reference sequence). CDR3 region: CRAEGDYSYEQYF. The CDR3 coding sequence is TGCAGGGCCGAAGGGGACTACTCCTACGAGCAGTACTTC.

This clonotype was picked up one time. The rearrangement uses TRBV7-6 and TRBJ2-1; maybe TRBD2 (5 bases). The V gene's germline CDR1 is SGHVS and CDR2 FNYEAQ. Trimming took 1 base from V and 0 from J, leaving 13 bases between them. The CDR3 spans 17 residues. As DNA, the CDR3 is TGTGCCAGCAGCTTAGATTACCCGGGAAGCTCCTACAATGAGCAGTTCTTC. Its protein is CASSLDYPGSSYNEQFF.

The chain recombines TRBV6-2 or TRBV6-3 with TRBJ2-5; 11 bases fit TRBD2. The V segment lost 1 base and the J segment 2 bases; nucleotides outside the gene matches: 6. CDR1 and CDR2 from the germline V gene are MNHEY and SVGEGT. The CDR3 spans 17 residues. CDR3 sequence (DNA): TGTGCCAGCAGTTACTTAGGACTAGCGGGCCTACAAGAGACCCAGTACTTC. Its translation is CASSYLGLAGLQETQYF.

The rearrangement uses TRBV20-1 and TRBJ2-7; possible D gene TRBD2, 5 bases. Trimming took off 4 bases at V and 4 bases at J, with 14 bases between the two ends. Germline loops: CDR1 DFQATT, CDR2 SNEGSKA (reference sequence). The CDR3 consists of 13 residues. Written as DNA, the CDR3 is TGCAGTGCTACCCTCTTGAGGGTGTACGAGCAGTACTTC. Residues: CSATLLRVYEQYF.

J is TRBJ1-1 and V is TRBV12-3 or TRBV12-4; D not certain. The CDR3 covers 14 residues. Trimming removed 2 bases at V and 4 bases at J, with 11 bases between. The CDR3 DNA reads as TGTGCCAGCAGTTTACCAAAAGGAGGCACTGAAGCTTTCTTT. It is translated as CASSLPKGGTEAFF.

This clonotype was counted once. The chain uses TRBV11-2 and TRBJ2-1, with a weak D call TRBD1 (5 bases). CDR3 size: 17 residues. Germline assignment: CDR1 SGHAT and CDR2 FQNNGV. V shed 0 bases and J shed 1 base, with 13 bases lying between them. CDR3 in amino acids: CASSLDRVLSSYNEQFF. CDR3 nucleotides: TGTGCCAGCAGCTTAGACAGGGTGCTAAGTTCCTACAATGAGCAGTTCTTC. Combining the CDR3 with reference TRBV11-2 and TRBJ2-1 gives the whole variable domain EAGVAQSPRYKIIEKRQSVAFWCNPISGHATLYWYQQILGQGPKLLIQFQNNGVVDDSQLPKDRFSAERLKGVDSTLKIQPAKLEDSAVYLCASSLDRVLSSYNEQFFGPGTRLTVL.

V gene TRBV5-4 combines with J gene TRBJ1-1, with D tentatively TRBD1 (5 bases). The CDR3 sequence is 14 residues long. The V end lost 2 bases, the J end lost 4 bases, and 12 bases lay between the germline ends. CDR1 and CDR2 (germline): SGHNT, YYREEE (reference sequence). CDR3 region: CASSFIQGSTEAFF. The CDR3 DNA follows: TGTGCCAGCAGCTTCATTCAGGGTAGCACTGAAGCTTTCTTT.

The table lists this clonotype with a few counts. V is TRBV29-1 and J is TRBJ1-2; the D gene is possibly TRBD1 (5 bases). Between the trimmed V and J ends, which lost 3 bases and 4 bases, there was a span of 30 bases. CDR1 and CDR2 from the germline V gene are SQVTM and ANQGSEA. The CDR3 sequence is 19 residues long. CDR3: CSVEEIYRDAILRSYGYTF. CDR3 in DNA: TGCAGCGTTGAGGAAATCTACCGGGACGCAATCCTCCGAAGCTATGGCTACACCTTC. Complete variable domain (other parts from reference TRBV29-1 and TRBJ1-2): SAVISQKPSRDICQRGTSLTIQCQVDSQVTMMFWYRQQPGQSLTLIATANQGSEATYESGFVIDKFPISRPNLTFSTLTVSNMSPEDSSIYLCSVEEIYRDAILRSYGYTFGSGTRLTVV.

This clonotype was detected a few times. V usage is TRBV5-1 and J usage is TRBJ2-7; weak D call: TRBD1 (6 bases). V was cut by 1 base and J by 4 bases, with 9 bases left in between. The CDR3 runs 13 residues. In germline, CDR1 is SGHRS, CDR2 YFSETQ. CDR3 DNA: TGCGCCAGCAGCTTGCAGGGGAATTACGAGCAGTACTTC. It specifies CASSLQGNYEQYF.

V usage is TRBV4-3 and J usage is TRBJ1-2; weak D call: TRBD1 (6 bases). The germline V gene encodes CDR1 LGHNA and CDR2 YSLEER. Trimming pared 0 bases from V and 1 base from J, leaving 18 bases between. The CDR3 extends over 18 amino acids. DNA for the CDR3: TGCGCCAGCAGCCAAGATATTACCCGGACAGCGATTAACTATGGCTACACCTTC. Translation gives CASSQDITRTAINYGYTF.

This clonotype was counted a single time. The chain carries TRBV18 and TRBJ2-7, with TRBD1 matching over 8 bases. V gave up 4 bases and J gave up 4 bases; unmatched junction bases: 12. The length of the CDR3 is 16 residues. CDR1 and CDR2 (germline): KGHSH, LQKENI. The CDR3 region has the DNA TGTGCCAGCTCACAGACAGGGGCCGTGTTCGGATACGAGCAGTACTTC. The encoded protein is CASSQTGAVFGYEQYF.

The chain is built from TRBV6-6 and TRBJ1-2; 7 positions match TRBD1. The CDR3 sequence is 15 residues long. V dropped 6 bases and J dropped 8; count of bases not matched to a gene: 15. Germline V gives CDR1 MNHNY, CDR2 SVGAGI (reference sequence). CDR3 DNA sequence: TGTGCCAGCAGGGAGACAGGGCGTCACTCTATAGGCTACACCTTC. Translation gives CASRETGRHSIGYTF.

The rearrangement links TRBV27 to TRBJ2-2; D perhaps matches TRBD2 (5 bases). The CDR3 is 14 residues long. V was cut by 2 bases and J by 6 bases, with 10 bases left in between. Germline V CDR1 and CDR2: MNHEY, SMNVEV (reference sequence). CDR3 in amino acids: CASSLIGGPGELFF. The DNA of the CDR3 is TGTGCCAGCAGTTTAATAGGAGGCCCCGGGGAGCTGTTTTTT.

The rearrangement links TRBV3-1 to TRBJ2-7, with a tentative D call TRBD1 (5 bases). The V and J ends lost 3 bases and 4 bases respectively, with 7 bases between them. CDR3 length: 12 residues. Per the germline V gene, CDR1 is LGHDT and CDR2 is YNNKEL (reference sequence). CDR3 loop: CASSHPGYEQYF. In DNA, the CDR3 is TGTGCCAGCAGCCATCCAGGGTACGAGCAGTACTTC.

The chain's CDR3 is CASSSGLAPRSTDTQYF. CDR3 DNA: TGTGCCAGCAGCTCCGGACTAGCACCGAGAAGCACAGATACGCAGTATTTT. This chain joins TRBV7-9 and TRBJ2-3; 8 nucleotides align to TRBD2. The CDR3 runs 17 residues. J was trimmed by 0 bases and V by 4 bases; bases with no gene match: 9. Per the germline V gene, CDR1 is SEHNR and CDR2 is FQNEAQ (reference sequence). Combining the CDR3 with reference TRBV7-9 and TRBJ2-3 gives the whole variable domain DTGVSQNPRHKITKRGQNVTFRCDPISEHNRLYWYRQTLGQGPEFLTYFQNEAQLEKSRLLSDRFSAERPKGSFSTLEIQRTEQGDSAMYLCASSSGLAPRSTDTQYFGPGTRLTVL.

This chain connects TRBV6-5 to TRBJ2-1; D gene uncertain. Germline V gene data show CDR1 as MNHEY and CDR2 as SVGAGI. CDR3 length: 13 amino acids. Deletions cut 0 bases from V and 8 bases from J, with 8 bases between. The CDR3 coding sequence is TGTGCCAGCAGTTACTCCCAGGTCGATGAGCAGTTCTTC. Its protein product is CASSYSQVDEQFF.

This clonotype has only one observation. The gene calls are TRBV19 and TRBJ1-2, with D possibly being TRBD1 (5 bases). With 3 bases removed from V and 6 bases from J, the gap between germline ends came to 11 bases. The CDR3 has 13 residues. Germline V CDR1 and CDR2: LNHDA, SQIVND (reference sequence). The CDR3 coding sequence is TGTGCCAGTAGTATCGGGGCGGGTCATGGCTACACCTTC. This codes for CASSIGAGHGYTF.

This clonotype was found a few times. The chain joins TRBV7-2 to TRBJ1-1; D not resolved. V lost 2 bases and J 6 bases, leaving 13 bases between the germline ends. The CDR3 extends over 14 amino acids. Germline V gene lookup returns CDR1 SGHTA and CDR2 FQGNSA. CDR3 residues: CASSLWAQPPEAFF. As DNA, the CDR3 is TGTGCCAGCAGCTTATGGGCCCAGCCCCCTGAAGCTTTCTTT.

The chain carries TRBV28 and TRBJ2-3; 10 positions match TRBD2. CDR3 length: 17 residues. Germline V gives CDR1 MDHEN, CDR2 SYDVKM. Trimming removed 5 bases from V and 6 bases from J; junction bases left unmatched: 14. The DNA of the CDR3 is TGTGCCAGCAGTCAGGCTAGCGGGAGCCTAATCCCGGATACGCAGTATTTT. It encodes CASSQASGSLIPDTQYF.

The chain links TRBV14 to TRBJ2-1; the D gene is possibly TRBD2 (6 bases). Per germline, CDR1 SGHDN and CDR2 FVKESK. The V gene lost 2 bases and the J gene lost 8 bases, with 19 bases spanning the gap. This CDR3 is built from 16 residues. The CDR3 protein is CASSQPAGPKGDEQFF. The CDR3 nucleotides read TGTGCCAGCAGCCAACCCGCGGGACCAAAAGGGGATGAGCAGTTCTTC. Supplemented by reference TRBV14 and TRBJ2-1, the full variable domain reads EAGVTQFPSHSVIEKGQTVTLRCDPISGHDNLYWYRRVMGKEIKFLLHFVKESKQDESGMPNNRFLAERTGGTYSTLKVQPAELEDSGVYFCASSQPAGPKGDEQFFGPGTRLTVL.

The sample holds one count of this clonotype. The chain is built from TRBV19 and TRBJ2-1, with D perhaps being TRBD1 or TRBD2 (5 bases each). The V end lost 7 bases, the J end lost 0 bases, and 19 bases lay between the germline ends. CDR1 LNHDA and CDR2 SQIVND come from the germline V gene (reference sequence). The CDR3 contains 17 residues. CDR3 region: CASTLGLQGDSYNEQFF. CDR3 DNA sequence: TGTGCCAGTACCCTTGGGCTCCAGGGAGACTCCTACAATGAGCAGTTCTTC.

V is TRBV9 and J is TRBJ1-4; D may be TRBD1 (5 bases). Trimming removed 2 bases from V and 7 bases from J, with 21 bases in between. Germline V gene lookup returns CDR1 SGDLS and CDR2 YYNGEE. The length of the CDR3 is 17 residues. This CDR3 is CASSVGLYRRGIEKLFF. Here the CDR3 DNA reads TGTGCCAGCAGCGTGGGTCTATACCGAAGGGGAATTGAAAAACTGTTTTTT.

The gene calls are TRBV12-3 or TRBV12-4 and TRBJ2-2; no clear D. The V end was cut by 3 bases, the J end by 1 base, with 12 bases between. This CDR3 contains 16 residues. The CDR3 bases are TGTGCCAGCAGTTTGATTTACGCAGGGAACACCGGGGAGCTGTTTTTT. It yields the protein CASSLIYAGNTGELFF.

In its sample, this clonotype was seen a few times. This chain uses TRBV4-3 with TRBJ2-7; 7 bases match TRBD2. The CDR3 contains 15 residues. Germline CDR1 reads LGHNA; CDR2 reads YSLEER. The V segment lost 3 bases and the J segment 3 bases; nucleotides outside the gene matches: 8. CDR3 DNA: TGCGCCAGCAGCCAGCTGCTAGCGGACGACTACGAGCAGTACTTC. Its translation: CASSQLLADDYEQYF.

CDR3 nucleotide sequence: TGCGCCAGCAGCCATGGCCCTTCGGGGGCAACAGATACGCAGTATTTT. Amino acid sequence: CASSHGPSGATDTQYF. V and J are TRBV4-1 and TRBJ2-3, with D perhaps assigned TRBD1 or TRBD2 (6 bases each). The V and J ends lost 3 bases and 3 bases respectively, with 16 bases between them. The germline CDR1 and CDR2 sequences are MGHRA and YSYEKL. The CDR3 covers 16 residues.

The chain recombines TRBV6-1 with TRBJ2-1, with TRBD1 identical over 9 bases. With 5 bases clipped from V and 1 base from J, the junction kept 9 bases outside the gene matches. Germline values: CDR1 MNHNS, CDR2 SASEGT. The CDR3 sequence is 17 residues long. The CDR3 here is CASSPHRGHESYNEQFF. Here the CDR3 DNA reads TGTGCCAGCAGTCCACACAGGGGGCACGAGTCCTACAATGAGCAGTTCTTC.